This section outlines one T cell receptor beta chain sequence together with its context. This sample stems from a study of CD8 T cells in Susac syndrome. From blood CD8+ and CD4+ T cells, TCR beta sequences were generated. Negative isolation yielded the CD8+ and CD4+ T cells, while FACS enriched the TEMRA cells. Reverse transcription of roughly 0.5 to 1 ug RNA was performed with random hexamers. One entry per CDR3 protein, called by TCRdb with MiXCR from the immunoSEQ multiplex PCR reads. Of about 180,000 distinct CDR3 sequences in the sample, about 95% were seen once. CDR3 length equals 13 residues. V was clipped by 9 bases and J by 4 bases, with 15 bases between them. Per the germline V gene, CDR1 is MNHEY and CDR2 is SMNVEV (reference sequence).

The sample comprised CD8+ T cells from PBMCs. V and J are TRBV27 and TRBJ1-1; D unclear. The receptor was derived from a human donor with multiple sclerosis. CDR3: CASRVGYGTEAFF. The CDR3 coding sequence is TGTGCCAGTAGGGTTGGTTATGGCACTGAAGCTTTCTTT.